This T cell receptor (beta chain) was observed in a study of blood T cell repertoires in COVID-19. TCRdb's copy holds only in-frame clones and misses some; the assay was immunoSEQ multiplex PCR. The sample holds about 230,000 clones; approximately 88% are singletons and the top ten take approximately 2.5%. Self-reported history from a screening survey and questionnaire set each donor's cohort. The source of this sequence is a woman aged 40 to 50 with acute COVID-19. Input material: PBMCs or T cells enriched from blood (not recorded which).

The DNA for the CDR3 is TGCGCCAGCAGCCAAGGAAGGACAGGGGGGCCCCATGAGCAGTTCTTC. Its protein is CASSQGRTGGPHEQFF. The V gene is TRBV4-3, the J gene TRBJ2-1, with TRBD1 identical over 10 bases. This CDR3 spans 16 amino acids. The germline gives CDR1 LGHNA, CDR2 YSLEER. J gave up 8 bases and V 1 base, and 8 bases lay outside the gene matches.